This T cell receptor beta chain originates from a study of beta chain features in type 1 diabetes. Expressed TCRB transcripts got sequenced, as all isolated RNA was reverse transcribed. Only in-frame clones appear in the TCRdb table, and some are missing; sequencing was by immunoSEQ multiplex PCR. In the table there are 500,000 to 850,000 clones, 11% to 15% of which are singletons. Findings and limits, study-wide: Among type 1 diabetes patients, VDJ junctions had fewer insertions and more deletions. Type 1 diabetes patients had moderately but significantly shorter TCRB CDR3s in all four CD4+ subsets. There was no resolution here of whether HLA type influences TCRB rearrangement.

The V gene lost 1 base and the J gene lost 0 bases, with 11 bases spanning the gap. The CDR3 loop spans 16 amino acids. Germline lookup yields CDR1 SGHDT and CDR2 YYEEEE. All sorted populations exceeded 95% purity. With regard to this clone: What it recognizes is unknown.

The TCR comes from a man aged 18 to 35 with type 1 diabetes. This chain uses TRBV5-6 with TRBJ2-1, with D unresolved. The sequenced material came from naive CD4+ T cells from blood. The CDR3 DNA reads TGTGCCAGCAGCTTGAGAACGATCAGCTCCTACAATGAGCAGTTCTTC. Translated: CASSLRTISSYNEQFF.